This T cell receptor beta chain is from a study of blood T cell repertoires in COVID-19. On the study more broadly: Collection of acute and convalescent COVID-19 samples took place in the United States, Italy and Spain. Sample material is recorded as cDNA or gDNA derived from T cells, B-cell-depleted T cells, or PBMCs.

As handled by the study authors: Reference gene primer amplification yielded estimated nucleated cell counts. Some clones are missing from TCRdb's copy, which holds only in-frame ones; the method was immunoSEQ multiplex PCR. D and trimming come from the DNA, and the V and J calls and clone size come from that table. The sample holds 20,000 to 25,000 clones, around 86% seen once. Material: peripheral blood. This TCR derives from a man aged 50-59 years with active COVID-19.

The chain's CDR3 is CASSPRGQKYTEAFF. CDR3 bases: TGTGCCAGCAGCCCCCGCGGACAGAAATACACTGAAGCTTTCTTT. This chain links TRBV7-9 with TRBJ1-1, with TRBD1 as a possible D gene (6 bases). V dropped 5 bases and J dropped 3 bases, with 16 bases sitting between them. CDR1 and CDR2 (germline): SEHNR, FQNEAQ (reference sequence). This CDR3 comprises 15 residues.